The 29 T cell receptor beta chains below were found in one sample sequenced in a study of blood T cells in healthy people across ages. The second PCR ran roughly 6 to 12 cycles with a sample-barcoded 5' primer and J-beta primers. Each CDR3 protein is one row after TCRdb ran MiXCR on the 5' RACE reads. The sample has 850,000 or so distinct CDR3 sequences, 25% to 35% seen once. Source material: blood. The receptors were gathered from a woman aged 80 or older in good health.

To note about this clonotype: One end of the junction fails to match germline, which may point to a read error. This sequence joins TRBV7-6 and TRBJ1-6, with D possibly being TRBD1 (5 bases). The length of the CDR3 is 14 residues. The germline V gene encodes CDR1 SGHVS and CDR2 FNYEAQ. In DNA, the CDR3 is TGTGCCTGCAGCGCCGGGACGCTTAATTCACCCCTCCACTTT. This encodes CACSAGTLNSPLHF.

This clonotype was observed many times. The gene calls are TRBV4-3 and TRBJ1-5; D gene ambiguous. Trimming stripped 0 bases from V and 4 bases from J, with 7 bases between. Germline V gives CDR1 LGHNA, CDR2 YSLEER. This CDR3 comprises 14 residues. The CDR3 coding sequence is TGCGCCAGCAGCCAAGATATAGGGAATCAGCCCCAGCATTTT. Residues: CASSQDIGNQPQHF.

The V gene is TRBV5-1, the J gene TRBJ2-5; unclear D gene. The end of the DNA fits TRBJ2-7 better, so the J call may be wrong. CDR3 size: 14 residues. Looked up from germline, CDR1 is SGHRS and CDR2 is YFSETQ. The chain's CDR3 is CASSLDPYSYEQYF. CDR3 sequence (DNA): TGCGCCAGCAGCTTGGACCCTTATAGCTACGAGCAGTACTTC.

This clonotype was counted at least ten times. For the CDR3, the DNA is TGCAGCGTTCCAAAGGGACCTCAAGAGACCCAGTACTTC. It translates to CSVPKGPQETQYF. The chain is built from TRBV29-1 and TRBJ2-5; D might be TRBD1 or TRBD2, each matching 5 bases. Germline CDR1 is SQVTM and CDR2 is ANQGSEA. The CDR3 runs to 13 residues. Trimming took 5 bases from V and 2 from J, leaving 12 bases between them.

This clonotype was seen repeatedly, ten times or more. The rearrangement uses TRBV7-2 and TRBJ1-6, with D uncertain. This CDR3 contains 15 residues. Trimming took off 1 base at V and 7 bases at J, with 11 bases between the two ends. CDR1 and CDR2 (germline): SGHTA, FQGNSA. Written as DNA, the CDR3 is TGTGCCAGCAGCTTAGTCGGGTTACAAAATTCACCCCTCCACTTT. Its translation: CASSLVGLQNSPLHF.

The sample holds many counts of this clonotype. CDR3 coding DNA: TGTGCCAGCAGTTTTTCGGGGGGGAGAGAGACCCAGTACTTC. Its translation: CASSFSGGRETQYF. The chain combines TRBV12-3 or TRBV12-4 with TRBJ2-5, with TRBD2 matching 8 bases. The V segment lost 3 bases and the J segment 4 bases; nucleotides outside the gene matches: 4. The CDR3 sequence is 14 residues long.

The CDR3 DNA is TGTGCCAGCAAAGAGACAGGGTGGAACACTGAAGCTTTCTTT. Residues: CASKETGWNTEAFF. The chain couples TRBV25-1 to TRBJ1-1, with 7 bases lining up with TRBD1. Germline V gene sequence: CDR1 MGHDK, CDR2 SYGVNS. Germline trimming cut 7 bases from V and 1 base from J; bases unmatched to any gene: 6. The CDR3 is made up of 14 amino acids.

The chain uses TRBV10-3 and TRBJ2-1; no clear D. The germline V gene encodes CDR1 ENHRY and CDR2 SYGVKD. Between the trimmed V and J ends, which lost 2 bases and 7 bases, there was a span of 12 bases. The length of the CDR3 is 14 residues. CDR3 residues: CAISEGSAWNEQFF. The CDR3 DNA follows: TGTGCCATCAGTGAGGGAAGCGCGTGGAATGAGCAGTTCTTC.

This clonotype was seen at least ten times. The chain recombines TRBV12-3 or TRBV12-4 with TRBJ2-5, with TRBD1 matching 8 bases. V lost 5 bases, J lost 4 bases, and 6 bases stayed unmatched. The CDR3 is made up of 14 amino acids. The CDR3 DNA reads TGTGCCAGCAGTCCTCGGACAGGGATAGAGACCCAGTACTTC. Protein sequence: CASSPRTGIETQYF.

This clonotype was counted a few times. This may stem from a read error, because a much larger clone lies one nucleotide away. J is TRBJ2-3 and V is TRBV6-2 or TRBV6-3, with TRBD2 matching over 8 bases. This CDR3 has 15 residues. CDR1 is MNHEY and CDR2 is SVGEGT in the germline V gene. CDR3 sequence: CASRASGSFTDTRYF. CDR3 coding DNA: TGTGCCAGCAGGGCTAGCGGGTCTTTTACAGATACGCGGTATTTT.

This clonotype was counted between two and nine times. The V gene is TRBV6-2 or TRBV6-3, the J gene TRBJ1-2, with 7 bases aligning to TRBD1. The CDR3 has 15 residues. V dropped 5 bases and J dropped 2; count of bases not matched to a gene: 8. Germline CDR1 MNHEY, CDR2 SVGEGT. The CDR3 loop is CASSLDRDGNYGYTF. Here the CDR3 DNA reads TGTGCCAGCAGTCTCGACAGGGACGGCAACTATGGCTACACCTTC.

The count of this clonotype is one. A much larger clone sits a single nucleotide away, making a read error possible. The chain has TRBV29-1 and TRBJ2-5; D is ambiguous. There are 14 residues in the CDR3. The V end was cut by 4 bases, the J end by 4 bases, with 16 bases between. Germline CDR1 SQVTM, CDR2 ANQGSEA. CDR3 in amino acids: CSVGQTRFRETQYF. In DNA form, the CDR3 reads TGCAGCGTTGGGCAAACAAGGTTTCGAGAGACCCAGTACTTC. Variable domain in full (rest from reference TRBV29-1 and TRBJ2-5): SAVISQKPSRDICQRGTSLTIQCQVDSQVTMMFWYRQQPGQSLTLIATANQGSEATYESGFVIDKFPISRPNLTFSTLTVSNMSPEDSSIYLCSVGQTRFRETQYFGPGTRLLVL.

As regards this clonotype: The final CDR3 position lacks the conserved phenylalanine or tryptophan, pointing to a likely read error. The DNA is omitted, as the CDR3 cannot be located on it reliably, and the CDR3 follows TCRdb's listing. V gene TRBV12-3 or TRBV12-4 combines with J gene TRBJ2-3; TRBD2 is the table's D call, not checked against the DNA. The CDR3 is made up of 15 amino acids, end residues included. CDR3 region: CASSPSGRRTDTQYS.

With respect to this clonotype: A much larger clone differs from this one at a single base, so this may be a read error. CDR3 in DNA: TGTGCCAGCAGCCACGGGCCAGGGAATGGCTACACCTTC. Translated: CASSHGPGNGYTF. The chain couples TRBV12-3 or TRBV12-4 to TRBJ1-2, with D possibly being TRBD1 (5 bases). The CDR3 is made up of 13 amino acids. Trimming removed 6 bases at V and 6 bases at J, with 14 bases between.

V gene TRBV29-1 combines with J gene TRBJ2-7; 11 bases line up with TRBD1. V shed 8 bases and J 13 bases; nucleotides not matched to a gene: 4. The CDR3 length is 9 residues. Germline V gives CDR1 SQVTM, CDR2 ANQGSEA. CDR3 sequence (DNA): TGCAGCCCCTGGACAGGGGGCTACTTC. Its protein product is CSPWTGGYF.

Comments on this clonotype: A junction boundary mismatches the germline segment, possibly from a read error. The chain carries TRBV6-6 and TRBJ1-4; D is perhaps TRBD1 (5 bases). The germline CDR1 and CDR2 sequences are MNHNY and SVGAGI (reference sequence). The CDR3 loop spans 15 amino acids. The CDR3 DNA reads as TGTGCCAGCAGTTACGCGGAGGGGACGAATGAAAAACCGTTTTTT. Its translation: CASSYAEGTNEKPFF.

This clonotype was seen ten or more times. The rearrangement links TRBV6-6 to TRBJ2-6; tentative D call: TRBD2 (7 bases). CDR1 is MNHNY and CDR2 is SVGAGI in the germline V gene (reference sequence). This CDR3 has 15 residues. The V end lost 8 bases, the J end lost 0 bases, and 11 bases lay between the germline ends. CDR3 residues: CASGEGGSGANVLTF. DNA for the CDR3: TGTGCCAGCGGGGAGGGGGGCTCTGGGGCCAACGTCCTGACTTTC.

A word on this clonotype: A much more abundant neighbour one base away suggests this may be a read error. The chain joins TRBV3-1 to TRBJ2-7, with 7 bases identical to TRBD1. This CDR3 has 15 amino acids. V gave up 4 bases and J gave up 4 bases; unmatched junction bases: 10. Germline CDR1 reads LGHDT; CDR2 reads YNNKEL (reference sequence). CDR3 coding DNA: TGTGCCAGCAGCCCCATGGGACAGACCCGATACGAGCAGTACTTC. Protein: CASSPMGQTRYEQYF.

This clonotype was recorded a few times. V usage is TRBV4-2 and J usage is TRBJ2-2; D tentatively reads TRBD1 or TRBD2 (5 bases each). CDR1 and CDR2 from the germline V gene are LGHNA and YNFKEQ. This CDR3 has 16 amino acids. The ends were cut back, 3 bases at V and 5 bases at J, with 16 bases in the middle. This CDR3 is CASSQWSGGETGELFF. The CDR3 DNA is TGTGCCAGCAGCCAGTGGAGTGGGGGTGAAACCGGGGAGCTGTTTTTT.

This rearrangement joins TRBV20-1 to TRBJ2-1, with unresolved D. Per germline, CDR1 DFQATT and CDR2 SNEGSKA (reference sequence). V lost 1 base to trimming and J lost 3 bases, with 19 bases between them. The CDR3 has 17 residues. The CDR3: CSARVRMGLGLYNEQFF. The CDR3 DNA sequence: TGCAGTGCTAGAGTCCGAATGGGCCTGGGCCTCTACAATGAGCAGTTCTTC.

This clonotype was seen a handful of times. The CDR3 sequence is CASSEGSGGRTDTQYF. DNA for the CDR3: TGTGCCAGCAGTGAAGGAAGCGGGGGGCGCACAGATACGCAGTATTTT. This chain uses TRBV6-4 with TRBJ2-3; 9 bases map to TRBD2. The V segment lost 3 bases and the J segment 1 base; nucleotides outside the gene matches: 5. This CDR3 has 16 residues. Germline CDR1 MRHNA, CDR2 SNTAGT.

The chain carries TRBV2 and TRBJ1-1, with a tentative D call TRBD1 (6 bases). The V and J ends lost 11 bases and 7 bases respectively, with 14 bases between them. Germline CDR1 SNHLY, CDR2 FYNNEI. The CDR3 contains 11 residues. The CDR3 is CAGHQGYEAFF. In DNA, the CDR3 is TGTGCCGGCCACCAGGGGTATGAAGCTTTCTTT.

The chain carries TRBV5-5 and TRBJ2-7, with TRBD2 matching over 9 bases. The CDR3 covers 19 residues. J was trimmed by 1 base and V by 1 base; bases with no gene match: 15. From germline, CDR1 is SGHKS and CDR2 YYEKEE (reference sequence). The CDR3 DNA reads TGTGCCAGCAGCTTGTTTCGGGGCTCTAGCGGGACCTATTCCTACGAGCAGTACTTC. Translated, it gives CASSLFRGSSGTYSYEQYF.

This clonotype has at least ten counts. The rearrangement joins TRBV6-5 to TRBJ1-6, with TRBD1 identical over 9 bases. There are 15 residues in the CDR3. Looked up from germline, CDR1 is MNHEY and CDR2 is SVGAGI. J gave up 7 bases and V 6 bases, and 7 bases lay outside the gene matches. The CDR3 nucleotides are TGTGCCAGCAGAGCAGGACAGGGGTGGAATTCACCCCTCCACTTT. Translation gives CASRAGQGWNSPLHF.

For this clonotype: The germline gene is not matched at one end of the junction; a read error may be the cause. The rearrangement uses TRBV6-6 and TRBJ2-2; the match to TRBD1 covers 7 bases. This CDR3 is built from 14 residues. Germline V gene sequence: CDR1 MNHNY, CDR2 SVGAGI (reference sequence). For the CDR3, the DNA is TGTGCCAGCAGTTACGACAGGGTTGCCGGGGAGCGGTTTTTT. As protein: CASSYDRVAGERFF.

V usage is TRBV7-3 and J usage is TRBJ2-1, with a possible D match to TRBD1 (6 bases). The V end lost 2 bases, the J end lost 7 bases, and 15 bases lay between the germline ends. The CDR3 has 15 residues. Germline CDR1 and CDR2: SGHTA and FQGTGA. This CDR3 reads CASSLEAAGDNEQFF. CDR3 in DNA: TGTGCCAGCAGCTTAGAGGCGGCAGGGGATAATGAGCAGTTCTTC. The variable domain in full, completed from reference TRBV7-3 and TRBJ2-1, reads GAGVSQTPSNKVTEKGKYVELRCDPISGHTALYWYRQSLGQGPEFLIYFQGTGAADDSGLPNDRFFAVRPEGSVSTLKIQRTERGDSAVYLCASSLEAAGDNEQFFGPGTRLTVL.

This clonotype has more than one count but fewer than ten. The rearrangement joins TRBV7-9 to TRBJ1-6; perhaps TRBD1 as D (5 bases). CDR3 length: 15 amino acids. Germline CDR1 SEHNR, CDR2 FQNEAQ (reference sequence). V lost 2 bases and J 9 bases, leaving 14 bases between the germline ends. The CDR3 DNA sequence: TGTGCCAGCAGCTTATCATCTAGGGGCAGTTCACCCCTCCACTTT. Encoded protein: CASSLSSRGSSPLHF.

The sample holds many counts of this clonotype. The chain links TRBV6-1 to TRBJ2-4; a possible D gene is TRBD2 (6 bases). Germline CDR1 MNHNS, CDR2 SASEGT. CDR3 length: 18 residues. Trimming stripped 6 bases from V and 0 bases from J, with 21 bases between. The CDR3 sequence: CASRVGGPVLGAKNIQYF. The CDR3 bases are TGTGCCAGCAGGGTGGGGGGACCCGTACTTGGAGCCAAAAACATTCAGTACTTC.

Only a few counts were recorded for this clonotype. The J gene is TRBJ1-2, the V gene TRBV12-3 or TRBV12-4; D not certain. Between the trimmed V and J ends, which lost 5 bases and 8 bases, there was a span of 12 bases. CDR3 size: 12 residues. CDR3 protein: CASSIRIGGYTF. The DNA of the CDR3 is TGTGCCAGCAGTATCAGGATCGGGGGCTACACCTTC.